The rows below give T cell receptor beta chains drawn from one sample of a study of blood T cell repertoires in COVID-19. Only in-frame clones appear in the TCRdb table, and some are missing; sequencing was by immunoSEQ multiplex PCR. This table holds 250,000 to 300,000 clones, 85% to 90% found once. The sequencing input was PBMCs or T cells enriched from blood (not recorded which). These receptor sequences come from a young man who had recovered from COVID-19. Each CDR3 is given with its conserved first and last residue. Fields, in order: clone size, V gene, J gene, D gene, CDR3 DNA, CDR3 protein. The D gene is left open where the match is weak. Size is omitted from some rows. Given values are once, few, many or a class for expanded clones.

>-|TRBV3-1/TRBV3-2|TRBJ2-6|-
TGTGCCAGCAGCCATTTCAGTTACTCTGGGGCCAACGTCCTGACTTTC
CASSHFSYSGANVLTF
>-|TRBV6-5|TRBJ2-7|-
TGTGCCAGCAGATCCGCGTGGGAGCAGTACTTC
CASRSAWEQYF
>-|TRBV27|TRBJ1-6|-
TGTGCCAGCAGTTTATCGACCGGGAACCATAATTCACCCCTCCACTTT
CASSLSTGNHNSPLHF
>-|TRBV5-4|TRBJ1-5|-
TGTGCCAGCAGCTTTGGGGGGGAACAGCCCCAGCATTTT
CASSFGGEQPQHF
>-|TRBV7-2|TRBJ2-3|TRBD2
TGTGCCAGCAGCTTTGGTAGCGGGGGATCGGATACGCAGTATTTT
CASSFGSGGSDTQYF
>-|TRBV4-1|TRBJ1-1|TRBD1
TGCGCCAGCAGCCGGGAGACAGGGCTCACTGAAGCTTTCTTT
CASSRETGLTEAFF
>few|TRBV29-1|TRBJ1-4|-
TGCAGCGGCGGGGAGGACTATGAAAAACTGTTTTTT
CSGGEDYEKLFF
>once|TRBV3-1/TRBV3-2|TRBJ1-1|TRBD1
TGTGCCAGCAGCCTTTTACCACCACAGGGGGAAGCTTTCTTT
CASSLLPPQGEAFF
>-|TRBV29-1|TRBJ2-1|-
TGCAGCGATGCCCTACAGGAGTACAATGAGCAGTTCTTC
CSDALQEYNEQFF
>-|TRBV2|TRBJ2-1|-
TGTGCCAGCAGTGTTAACAGCAATGAGCAGTTCTTC
CASSVNSNEQFF
>-|TRBV30|TRBJ1-6|TRBD1
TGTGCCTGGAGTGCCCCAGGGGGATCCCCTAATTCACCCCTCCACTTT
CAWSAPGGSPNSPLHF
>-|TRBV5-6|TRBJ2-3|TRBD2
TGTGCCAGCAGCTCCCCCGGACTAGCGGGGAGGGATACGCAGTATTTT
CASSSPGLAGRDTQYF
>-|TRBV28|TRBJ1-5|-
TGTGCCAGCCGGGCCCAAGGAGGGTTCAATCAGCCCCAGCATTTT
CASRAQGGFNQPQHF
>-|TRBV5-8|TRBJ2-1|TRBD2
TGTGCCAGCACCCGGACTAGCGGAAACAATGAGCAGTTCTTC
CASTRTSGNNEQFF
>-|TRBV28|TRBJ2-7|TRBD1
TGTGCCAGCAGTGGACAGGGCCCCTACGAGCAGTACTTC
CASSGQGPYEQYF
>once|TRBV30|TRBJ2-2|-
TGTGCCTGCAAGCACGGGATTAACACCGGGGAGCTGTTTTTT
CACKHGINTGELFF
>-|TRBV4-1|TRBJ2-2|TRBD1
TGCGCCAGCAGCGCCCCGGACAGGGGGAACACCGGGGAGCTGTTTTTT
CASSAPDRGNTGELFF
>-|TRBV2|TRBJ1-6|TRBD1
TGTGCCAGCAGTGTACAGGGGACCTATAATTCACCCCTCCACTTT
CASSVQGTYNSPLHF
>-|TRBV10-1|TRBJ2-1|-
TGCGCCAGCAGTGCAAGCGTCCAATACAATGAGCAGTTCTTC
CASSASVQYNEQFF
>few|TRBV28|TRBJ1-1|-
TGTGCCAGCAGTTTGCCCTGGGACACTATGAACACTGAAGCTTTCTTT
CASSLPWDTMNTEAFF
>-|TRBV7-8|TRBJ2-7|-
TGTGCCAGCAGCCCGCAACAGAACTCCTACGAGCAGTACTTC
CASSPQQNSYEQYF
>-|TRBV15|TRBJ2-3|-
TGTGCCACCAGCTTGAGGACAGCTGGCGATACGCAGTATTTT
CATSLRTAGDTQYF
>once|TRBV6-4|TRBJ2-1|TRBD2
TGTGCCAGCAGTGAAGGGACTAGCGGGATCGGTGAGCAGTTCTTC
CASSEGTSGIGEQFF
>-|TRBV18|TRBJ1-2|-
TGTGCCAGCTCACCTACGACGGGTAACTATGGCTACACCTTC
CASSPTTGNYGYTF
>-|TRBV30|TRBJ1-3|TRBD1
TGTGCCTGGAGTGCGGACAGGGTGCCGGGTTCTGGAAACACCATATATTTT
CAWSADRVPGSGNTIYF
>-|TRBV7-9|TRBJ1-2|TRBD1
TGTGCCAGCAGCTCCCCTTCAGTTGGCGAGGGGGCGGGCGGCTACACCTTC
CASSSPSVGEGAGGYTF
>-|TRBV15|TRBJ2-3|TRBD2
TGTGCCACCAGCAGAGAGGCGGGGGGGACAGATACGCAGTATTTT
CATSREAGGTDTQYF
>-|TRBV7-9|TRBJ2-7|-
TGTGCCAGCAGCCCAAGACTAGGCGAGGAGCAGTACTTC
CASSPRLGEEQYF
>-|TRBV25-1|TRBJ1-6|-
TGTGCCAGCAGTGATACTACCACGAATTCACCCCTCCACTTT
CASSDTTTNSPLHF
>-|TRBV25-1|TRBJ2-7|-
TGTGCCAGCAGTGAATATAGTCCCCCCTACGAGCAGTACTTC
CASSEYSPPYEQYF
>-|TRBV28|TRBJ2-7|-
TGTGCCAGCAGTTTGGAGACTCACGAGCAGTACTTC
CASSLETHEQYF
>-|TRBV14|TRBJ2-3|-
TGTGCCAGCAGCCAAGTGGCTGCAAGGCAGTATTTT
CASSQVAARQYF
>-|TRBV5-1|TRBJ1-2|-
TGCGCCAGCAGCTTGAACGAAGGGGGTGGCTACACCTTC
CASSLNEGGGYTF
>-|TRBV7-2|TRBJ2-1|TRBD2
TGTGCCAGCAGCTTGGGACTAGCGGGAAATGAGCAGTTCTTC
CASSLGLAGNEQFF
>-|TRBV12-2|TRBJ1-6|-
TGTGCAAGTCGCTTAATATTGGGGCCTAATTCACCCCTCCACTTT
CASRLILGPNSPLHF
>-|TRBV29-1|TRBJ2-1|TRBD2
TGCAGCTCTGGGGGACTAGCGGGGAAAAATGAGCAGTTCTTC
CSSGGLAGKNEQFF
>-|TRBV2|TRBJ2-5|-
TGTGCCAGCAGTCGACGGGTGGAGACCCAGTACTTC
CASSRRVETQYF
>-|TRBV4-2|TRBJ2-7|TRBD2
TGTGCCAGCAGCCAGCCAAGCGGGAGTGATTACGAGCAGTACTTC
CASSQPSGSDYEQYF
>-|TRBV24-1|TRBJ2-1|TRBD2
TGTGCCACCAGTGGTGTTAGCGGGAGCTCCTACAATGAGCAGTTCTTC
CATSGVSGSSYNEQFF
>-|TRBV12-3/TRBV12-4|TRBJ1-6|-
TGTGCCAGCAGTTTAAGGCGGGGGTCACCCCTCCACTTT
CASSLRRGSPLHF
>-|TRBV5-8|TRBJ2-7|TRBD2
TGTGCCAGCAGCTTCGGGACTAGCGTTTACGAGCAGTACTTC
CASSFGTSVYEQYF
>-|TRBV30|TRBJ2-1|-
TGTGCCTGGAGTGACAGGGAACTTGAGCAGTTCTTC
CAWSDRELEQFF
>-|TRBV3-1/TRBV3-2|TRBJ1-6|-
TGTGCCAGCAGCCAAGAATCGAATTCACCCCTCCACTTT
CASSQESNSPLHF
>-|TRBV7-9|TRBJ2-1|TRBD2
TGTGCCAGCAGCTACTTAGCGGGGAGCTCCTACAATGAGCAGTTCTTC
CASSYLAGSSYNEQFF
>once|TRBV6-1|TRBJ1-5|-
TGTGCCAGCAGTGACCGACTCGGAGGGTTATCGCCCCAGCATTTT
CASSDRLGGLSPQHF
>-|TRBV5-1|TRBJ2-2|TRBD1
TGCGCCAGCAGCGATCAGGGGGCGCCCGGGGAGCTGTTTTTT
CASSDQGAPGELFF
>-|TRBV11-3|TRBJ2-1|-
TGTGCCAGCAGGGCTCAGGACGAGGGCTACAATGAGCAGTTCTTC
CASRAQDEGYNEQFF
>-|TRBV25-1|TRBJ1-5|TRBD1
TGTGCCAGCAGAGAGACAGGGTTCAATCAGCCCCAGCATTTT
CASRETGFNQPQHF
>-|TRBV2|TRBJ2-5|TRBD2
TGTGCCAGCAGAGAGCGGACTAGCGGGCACCAAGAGACCCAGTACTTC
CASRERTSGHQETQYF
>-|TRBV18|TRBJ2-3|-
TGTGCCAGCTCACCAACCACGACGGGAATCTCAAGAACGCAGTATTTT
CASSPTTTGISRTQYF
>-|TRBV27|TRBJ1-5|-
TGTGCCAGCAGTTCGATCGTAACAGGTTGGAGCAATCAGCCCCAGCATTTT
CASSSIVTGWSNQPQHF